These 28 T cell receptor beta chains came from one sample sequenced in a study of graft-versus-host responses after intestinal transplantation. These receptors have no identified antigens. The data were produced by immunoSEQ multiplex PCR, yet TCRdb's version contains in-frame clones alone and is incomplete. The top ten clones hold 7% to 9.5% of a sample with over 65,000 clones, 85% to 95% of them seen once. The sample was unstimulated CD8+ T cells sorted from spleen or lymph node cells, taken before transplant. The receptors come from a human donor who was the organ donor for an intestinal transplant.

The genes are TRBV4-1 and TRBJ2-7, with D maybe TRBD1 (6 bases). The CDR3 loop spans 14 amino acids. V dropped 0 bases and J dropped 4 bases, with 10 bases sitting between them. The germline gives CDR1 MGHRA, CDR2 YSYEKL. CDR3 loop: CASSQEDSFYEQYF. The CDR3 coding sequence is TGCGCCAGCAGCCAAGAGGACAGCTTTTACGAGCAGTACTTC.

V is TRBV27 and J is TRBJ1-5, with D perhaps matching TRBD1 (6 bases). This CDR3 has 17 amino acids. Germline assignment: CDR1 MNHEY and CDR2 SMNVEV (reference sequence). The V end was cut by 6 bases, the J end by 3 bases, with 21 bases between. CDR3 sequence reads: CASRNPDSDRYNQPQHF. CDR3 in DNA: TGTGCCAGCAGAAATCCCGACTCCGACAGGTACAATCAGCCCCAGCATTTT.

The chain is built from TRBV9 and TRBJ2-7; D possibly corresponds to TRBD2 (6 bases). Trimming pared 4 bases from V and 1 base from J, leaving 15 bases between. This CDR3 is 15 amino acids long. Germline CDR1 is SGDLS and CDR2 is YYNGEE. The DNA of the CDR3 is TGTGCCAGCAGCACCACCTGGGGGGAATCCTACGAGCAGTACTTC. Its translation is CASSTTWGESYEQYF.

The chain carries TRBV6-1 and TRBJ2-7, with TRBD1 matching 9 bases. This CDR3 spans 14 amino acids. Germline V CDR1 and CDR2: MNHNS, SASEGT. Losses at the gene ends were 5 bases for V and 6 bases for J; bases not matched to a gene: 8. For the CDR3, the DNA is TGTGCCAGCAGTAACAGGGGGCGCTCGATCGAGCAGTACTTC. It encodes CASSNRGRSIEQYF.

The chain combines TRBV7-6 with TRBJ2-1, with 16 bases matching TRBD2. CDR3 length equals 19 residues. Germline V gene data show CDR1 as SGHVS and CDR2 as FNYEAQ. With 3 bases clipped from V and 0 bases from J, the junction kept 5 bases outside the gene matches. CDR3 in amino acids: CASSFGGLAGGISYNEQFF. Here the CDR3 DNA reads TGTGCCAGCAGCTTTGGGGGACTAGCGGGAGGGATCTCCTACAATGAGCAGTTCTTC.

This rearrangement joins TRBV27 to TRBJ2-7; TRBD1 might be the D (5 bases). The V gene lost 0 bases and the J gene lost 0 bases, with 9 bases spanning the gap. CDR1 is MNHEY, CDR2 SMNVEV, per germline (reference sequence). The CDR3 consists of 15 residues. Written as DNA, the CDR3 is TGTGCCAGCAGTTTATCGGGGCAGGTCTCCTACGAGCAGTACTTC. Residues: CASSLSGQVSYEQYF.

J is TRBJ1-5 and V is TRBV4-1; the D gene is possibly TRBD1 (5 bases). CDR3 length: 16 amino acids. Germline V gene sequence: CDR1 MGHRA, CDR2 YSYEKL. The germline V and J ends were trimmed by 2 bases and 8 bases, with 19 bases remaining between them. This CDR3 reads CASSQLGPFSAEPQHF. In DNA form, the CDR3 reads TGCGCCAGCAGCCAACTGGGACCGTTCAGCGCGGAGCCCCAGCATTTT.

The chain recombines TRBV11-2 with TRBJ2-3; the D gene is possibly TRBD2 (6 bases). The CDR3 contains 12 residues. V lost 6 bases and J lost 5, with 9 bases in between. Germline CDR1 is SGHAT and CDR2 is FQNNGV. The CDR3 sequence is CASSYGGDTQYF. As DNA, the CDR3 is TGTGCCAGCAGTTACGGGGGAGATACGCAGTATTTT.

The DNA of the CDR3 is TGTGCCATCAGAATCTCGAACACCATATATTTT. This sequence encodes CAIRISNTIYF. The V call is TRBV10-3, the J call TRBJ1-3; no definite D call. The CDR3 is 11 amino acids. With 6 bases removed from V and 7 bases from J, the gap between germline ends came to 7 bases. Germline CDR1 and CDR2: ENHRY and SYGVKD.

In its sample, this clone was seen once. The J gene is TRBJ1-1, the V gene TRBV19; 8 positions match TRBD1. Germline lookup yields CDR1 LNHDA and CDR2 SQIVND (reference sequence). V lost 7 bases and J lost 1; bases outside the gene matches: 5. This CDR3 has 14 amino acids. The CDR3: CASNLQGANTEAFF. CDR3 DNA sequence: TGTGCCAGTAACCTCCAGGGGGCGAACACTGAAGCTTTCTTT.

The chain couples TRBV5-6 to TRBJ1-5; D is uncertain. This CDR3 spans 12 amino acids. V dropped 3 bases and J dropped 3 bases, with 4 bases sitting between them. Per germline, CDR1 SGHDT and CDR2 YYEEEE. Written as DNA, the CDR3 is TGTGCCAGCAGCTCCTACAATCAGCCCCAGCATTTT. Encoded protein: CASSSYNQPQHF.

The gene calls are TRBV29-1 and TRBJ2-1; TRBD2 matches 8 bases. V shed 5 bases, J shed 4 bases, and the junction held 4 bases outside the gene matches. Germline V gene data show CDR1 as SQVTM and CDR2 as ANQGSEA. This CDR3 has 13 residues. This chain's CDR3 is CSVTSGPYNEQFF. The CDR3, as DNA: TGCAGCGTTACTAGCGGCCCTTACAATGAGCAGTTCTTC.

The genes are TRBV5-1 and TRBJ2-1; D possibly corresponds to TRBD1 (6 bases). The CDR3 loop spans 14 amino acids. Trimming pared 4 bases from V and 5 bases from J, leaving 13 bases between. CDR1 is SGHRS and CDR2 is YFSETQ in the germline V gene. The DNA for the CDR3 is TGCGCCAGCAGCCCTTGGACAGAAGACAATGAGCAGTTCTTC. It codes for CASSPWTEDNEQFF.

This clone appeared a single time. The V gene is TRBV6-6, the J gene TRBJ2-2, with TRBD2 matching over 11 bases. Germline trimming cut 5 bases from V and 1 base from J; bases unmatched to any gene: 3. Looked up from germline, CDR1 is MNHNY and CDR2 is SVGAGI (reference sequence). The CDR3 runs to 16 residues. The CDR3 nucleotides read TGTGCCAGCAGTCTAGGACTAGCGGGGAACACCGGGGAGCTGTTTTTT. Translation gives CASSLGLAGNTGELFF.

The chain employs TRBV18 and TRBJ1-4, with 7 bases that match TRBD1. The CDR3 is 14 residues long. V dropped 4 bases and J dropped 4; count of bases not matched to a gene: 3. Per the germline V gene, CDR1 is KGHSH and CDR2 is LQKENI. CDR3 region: CASSRGQINEKLFF. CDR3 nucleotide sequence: TGTGCCAGCTCACGGGGACAGATTAATGAAAAACTGTTTTTT.

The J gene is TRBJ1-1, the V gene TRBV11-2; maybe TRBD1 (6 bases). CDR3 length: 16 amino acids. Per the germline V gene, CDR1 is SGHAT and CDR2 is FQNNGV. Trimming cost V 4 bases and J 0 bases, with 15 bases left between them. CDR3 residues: CASSSGQTRMNTEAFF. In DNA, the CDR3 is TGTGCCAGCAGCTCAGGACAGACTAGGATGAACACTGAAGCTTTCTTT.

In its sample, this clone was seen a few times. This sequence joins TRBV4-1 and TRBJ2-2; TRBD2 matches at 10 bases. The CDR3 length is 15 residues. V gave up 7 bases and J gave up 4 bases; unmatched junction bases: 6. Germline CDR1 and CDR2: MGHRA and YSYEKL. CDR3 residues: CASTWTSGSTGELFF. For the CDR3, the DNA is TGCGCCAGCACTTGGACTAGCGGCTCCACCGGGGAGCTGTTTTTT.

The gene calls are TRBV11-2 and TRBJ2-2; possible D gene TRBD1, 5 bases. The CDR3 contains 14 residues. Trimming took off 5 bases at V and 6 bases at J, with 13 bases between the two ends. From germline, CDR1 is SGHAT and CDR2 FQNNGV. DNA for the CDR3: TGTGCCAGCAGCGGGGCGAGGCAGCCCGGGGAGCTGTTTTTT. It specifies CASSGARQPGELFF. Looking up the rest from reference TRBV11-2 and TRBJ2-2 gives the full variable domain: EAGVAQSPRYKIIEKRQSVAFWCNPISGHATLYWYQQILGQGPKLLIQFQNNGVVDDSQLPKDRFSAERLKGVDSTLKIQPAKLEDSAVYLCASSGARQPGELFFGEGSRLTVL.

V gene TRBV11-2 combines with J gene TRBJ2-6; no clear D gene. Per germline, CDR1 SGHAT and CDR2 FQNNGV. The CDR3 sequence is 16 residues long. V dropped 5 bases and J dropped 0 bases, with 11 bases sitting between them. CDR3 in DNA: TGTGCCAGCAGCCAGGACGGATTCTCTGGGGCCAACGTCCTGACTTTC. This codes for CASSQDGFSGANVLTF.

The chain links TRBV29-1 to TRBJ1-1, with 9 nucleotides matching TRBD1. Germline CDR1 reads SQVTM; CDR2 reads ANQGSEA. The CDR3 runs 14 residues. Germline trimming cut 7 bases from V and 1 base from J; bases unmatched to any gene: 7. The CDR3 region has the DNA TGCAGCGGCCTAGAGACAGGGGGGAACACTGAAGCTTTCTTT. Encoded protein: CSGLETGGNTEAFF.

The CDR3 spells CSVRTGVGPEQYF. The CDR3 coding sequence is TGCAGCGTTCGGACAGGAGTGGGGCCCGAGCAGTACTTC. The chain uses TRBV29-1 and TRBJ2-7; 7 nucleotides match TRBD1. Germline trimming cut 5 bases from V and 6 bases from J; bases unmatched to any gene: 10. This CDR3 spans 13 amino acids. Germline assignment: CDR1 SQVTM and CDR2 ANQGSEA.

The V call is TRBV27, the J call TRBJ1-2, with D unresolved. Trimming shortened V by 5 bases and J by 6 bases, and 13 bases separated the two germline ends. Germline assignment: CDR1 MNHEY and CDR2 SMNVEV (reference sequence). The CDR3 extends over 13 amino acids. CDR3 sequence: CASSITDSHGYTF. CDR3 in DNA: TGTGCCAGCAGTATAACGGATAGCCATGGCTACACCTTC.

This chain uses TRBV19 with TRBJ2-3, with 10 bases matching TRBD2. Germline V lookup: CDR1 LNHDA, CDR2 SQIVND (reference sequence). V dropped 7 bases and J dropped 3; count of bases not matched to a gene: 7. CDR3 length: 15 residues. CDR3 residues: CASKGLAGGTDTQYF. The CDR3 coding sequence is TGTGCCAGTAAGGGGTTAGCGGGAGGAACAGATACGCAGTATTTT.

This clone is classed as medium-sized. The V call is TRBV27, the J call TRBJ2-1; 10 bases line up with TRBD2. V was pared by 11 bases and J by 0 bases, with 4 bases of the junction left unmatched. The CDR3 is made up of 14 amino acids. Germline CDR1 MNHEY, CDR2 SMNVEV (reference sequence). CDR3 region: CAARLAGSYNEQFF. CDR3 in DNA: TGTGCCGCAAGACTAGCGGGCTCCTACAATGAGCAGTTCTTC.

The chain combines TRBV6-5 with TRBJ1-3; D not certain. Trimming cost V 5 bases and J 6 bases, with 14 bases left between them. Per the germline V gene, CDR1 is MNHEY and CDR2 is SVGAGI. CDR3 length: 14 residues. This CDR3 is CASSPIGGLNTIYF. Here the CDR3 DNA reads TGTGCCAGCAGTCCCATAGGTGGATTAAACACCATATATTTT.

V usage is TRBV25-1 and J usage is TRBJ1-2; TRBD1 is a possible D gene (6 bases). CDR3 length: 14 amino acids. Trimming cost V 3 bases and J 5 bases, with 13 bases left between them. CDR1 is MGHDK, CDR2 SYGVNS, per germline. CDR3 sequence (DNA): TGTGCCAGCAGTGATGGGGGGGGCCGGTATGGCTACACCTTC. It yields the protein CASSDGGGRYGYTF.

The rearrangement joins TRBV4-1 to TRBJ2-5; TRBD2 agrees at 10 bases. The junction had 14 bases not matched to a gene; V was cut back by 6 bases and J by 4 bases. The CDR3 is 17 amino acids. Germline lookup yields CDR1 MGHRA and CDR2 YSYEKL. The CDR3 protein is CASRRQLAGEMRETQYF. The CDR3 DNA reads TGCGCCAGCAGACGACAGCTAGCGGGGGAGATGAGAGAGACCCAGTACTTC.

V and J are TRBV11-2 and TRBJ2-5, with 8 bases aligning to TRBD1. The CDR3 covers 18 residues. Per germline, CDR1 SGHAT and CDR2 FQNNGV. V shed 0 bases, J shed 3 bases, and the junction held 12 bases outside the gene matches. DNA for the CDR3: TGTGCCAGCAGCTTAGACCTATGGGGCAGGGGGCTTGAAGAGACCCAGTACTTC. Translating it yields CASSLDLWGRGLEETQYF.